Here is one TCR beta chain with its context. The data originate from a study of blood T cell repertoires in COVID-19. Study details: Collection of acute and convalescent COVID-19 samples took place in the United States, Italy and Spain. In each case, the material was cDNA or gDNA derived from T cells, B-cell-depleted T cells, or PBMCs.

The V end lost 8 bases, the J end lost 6 bases, and 13 bases lay between the germline ends. CDR3 length: 13 amino acids. The germline V gene encodes CDR1 MRHNA and CDR2 SNTAGT. Produced via immunoSEQ multiplex PCR; TCRdb's table is partial and in-frame only. The table lists a few hundred thousand clones, more than 75% of them singletons. The source material was peripheral blood. This receptor was obtained from a human donor in a cohort sampled during active COVID-19. This chain connects TRBV6-4 to TRBJ2-2; D gene uncertain. The CDR3, as DNA: TGTGCCAGCTTGAGACACGGCCCCGGGGAGCTGTTTTTT. Amino acid sequence: CASLRHGPGELFF.